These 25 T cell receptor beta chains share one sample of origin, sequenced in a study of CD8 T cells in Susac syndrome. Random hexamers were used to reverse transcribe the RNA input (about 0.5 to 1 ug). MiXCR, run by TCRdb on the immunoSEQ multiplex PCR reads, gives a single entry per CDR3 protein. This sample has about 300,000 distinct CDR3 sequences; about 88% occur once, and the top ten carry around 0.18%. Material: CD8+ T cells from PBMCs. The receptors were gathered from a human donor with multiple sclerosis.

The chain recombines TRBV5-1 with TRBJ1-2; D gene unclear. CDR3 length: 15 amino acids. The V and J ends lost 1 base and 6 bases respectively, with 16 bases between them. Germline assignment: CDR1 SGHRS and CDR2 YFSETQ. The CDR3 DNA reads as TGCGCCAGCAGCTTGACCGAAGTCCCCCGCCATGGCTACACCTTC. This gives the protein CASSLTEVPRHGYTF.

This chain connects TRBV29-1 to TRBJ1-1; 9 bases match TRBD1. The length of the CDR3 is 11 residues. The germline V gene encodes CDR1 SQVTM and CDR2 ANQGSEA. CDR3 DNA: TGCAGGACAGGGGGTCTGACTGAAGCTTTCTTT. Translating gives CRTGGLTEAFF.

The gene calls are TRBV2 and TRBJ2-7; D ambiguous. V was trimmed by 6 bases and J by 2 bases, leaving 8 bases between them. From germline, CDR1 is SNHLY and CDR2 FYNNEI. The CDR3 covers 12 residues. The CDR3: CASRDLAYEQYF. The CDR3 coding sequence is TGTGCCAGCAGGGACCTGGCCTACGAGCAGTACTTC.

CDR3 nucleotide sequence: TGTGCCAGCAGTTTATTAAGCTTTGGTGCCACAGATACGCAGTATTTT. This translates into CASSLLSFGATDTQYF. The chain couples TRBV27 to TRBJ2-3; D is undetermined. V gave up 1 base and J gave up 2 bases, with 13 bases separating them. The V gene's germline CDR1 is MNHEY and CDR2 SMNVEV (reference sequence). The CDR3 is made up of 16 amino acids.

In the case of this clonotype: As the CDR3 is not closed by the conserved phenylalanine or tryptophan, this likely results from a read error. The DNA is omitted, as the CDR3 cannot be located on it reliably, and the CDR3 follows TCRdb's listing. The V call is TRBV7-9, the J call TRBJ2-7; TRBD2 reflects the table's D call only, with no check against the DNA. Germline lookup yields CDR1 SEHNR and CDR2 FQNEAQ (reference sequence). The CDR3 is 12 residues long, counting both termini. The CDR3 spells CASSLGPMREVL.

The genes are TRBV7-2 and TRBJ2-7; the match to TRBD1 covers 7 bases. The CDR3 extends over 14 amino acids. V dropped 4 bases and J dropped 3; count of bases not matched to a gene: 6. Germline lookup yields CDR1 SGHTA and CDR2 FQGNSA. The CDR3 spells CASSSTGQIYEQYF. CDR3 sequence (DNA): TGTGCCAGCAGCTCGACAGGGCAGATCTACGAGCAGTACTTC. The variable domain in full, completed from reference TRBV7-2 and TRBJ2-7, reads GAGVSQSPSNKVTEKGKDVELRCDPISGHTALYWYRQSLGQGLEFLIYFQGNSAPDKSGLPSDRFSAERTGGSVSTLTIQRTQQEDSAVYLCASSSTGQIYEQYFGPGTRLTVT.

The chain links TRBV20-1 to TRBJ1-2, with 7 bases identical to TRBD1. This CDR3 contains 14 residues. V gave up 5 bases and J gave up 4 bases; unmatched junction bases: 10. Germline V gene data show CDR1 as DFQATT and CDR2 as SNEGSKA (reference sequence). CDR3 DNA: TGCAGTGCTCGACAGGGACTAAGTTCCTATGGCTACACCTTC. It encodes CSARQGLSSYGYTF.

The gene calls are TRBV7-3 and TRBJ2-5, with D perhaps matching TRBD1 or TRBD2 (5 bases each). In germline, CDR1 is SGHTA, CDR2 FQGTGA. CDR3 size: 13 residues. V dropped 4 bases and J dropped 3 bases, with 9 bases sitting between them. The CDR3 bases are TGTGCCAGCAGCTCCCTGGGGGAAGAGACCCAGTACTTC. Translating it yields CASSSLGEETQYF.

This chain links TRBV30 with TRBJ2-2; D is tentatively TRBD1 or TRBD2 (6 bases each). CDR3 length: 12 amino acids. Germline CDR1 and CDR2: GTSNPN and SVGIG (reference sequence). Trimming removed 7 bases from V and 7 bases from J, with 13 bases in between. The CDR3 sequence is CALSGGGGELFF. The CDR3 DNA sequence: TGTGCCTTATCCGGAGGGGGCGGGGAGCTGTTTTTT.

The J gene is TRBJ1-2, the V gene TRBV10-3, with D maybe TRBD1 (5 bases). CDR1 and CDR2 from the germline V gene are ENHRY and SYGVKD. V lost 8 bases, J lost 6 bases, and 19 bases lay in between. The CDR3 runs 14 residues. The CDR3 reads CAIPGPFTRDGYTF. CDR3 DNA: TGTGCCATCCCGGGACCCTTCACTCGAGATGGCTACACCTTC.

The CDR3 spells CATEKSGSYEQYF. The CDR3 bases are TGTGCCACCGAGAAGAGTGGGTCCTACGAGCAGTACTTC. The rearrangement links TRBV15 to TRBJ2-7, with no clear D. Trimming took 8 bases from V and 1 from J, leaving 12 bases between them. The germline CDR1 and CDR2 sequences are LNHNV and YYDKDF (reference sequence). The CDR3 has 13 amino acids.

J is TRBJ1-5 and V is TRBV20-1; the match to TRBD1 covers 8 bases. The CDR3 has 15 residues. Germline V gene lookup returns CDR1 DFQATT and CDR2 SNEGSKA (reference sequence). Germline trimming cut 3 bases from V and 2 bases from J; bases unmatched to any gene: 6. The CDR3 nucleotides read TGCAGTGCTAGCGACGGGACAGGCGGCAATCAGCCCCAGCATTTT. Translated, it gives CSASDGTGGNQPQHF.

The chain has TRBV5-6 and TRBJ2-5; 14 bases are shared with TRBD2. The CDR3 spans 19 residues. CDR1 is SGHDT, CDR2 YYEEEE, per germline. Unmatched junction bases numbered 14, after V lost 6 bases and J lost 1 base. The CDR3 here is CASNPSAGTSGRSQETQYF. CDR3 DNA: TGTGCCAGCAATCCCTCAGCCGGGACTAGCGGGAGATCCCAAGAGACCCAGTACTTC.

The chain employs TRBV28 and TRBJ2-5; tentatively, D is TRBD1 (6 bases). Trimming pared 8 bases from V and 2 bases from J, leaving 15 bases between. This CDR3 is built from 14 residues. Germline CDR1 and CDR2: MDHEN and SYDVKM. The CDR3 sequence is CASGATGSQETQYF. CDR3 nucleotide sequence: TGTGCCAGCGGCGCAACAGGGTCACAAGAGACCCAGTACTTC. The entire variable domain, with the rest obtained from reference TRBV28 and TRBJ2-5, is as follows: DVKVTQSSRYLVKRTGEKVFLECVQDMDHENMFWYRQDPGLGLRLIYFSYDVKMKEKGDIPEGYSVSREKKERFSLILESASTNQTSMYLCASGATGSQETQYFGPGTRLLVL.

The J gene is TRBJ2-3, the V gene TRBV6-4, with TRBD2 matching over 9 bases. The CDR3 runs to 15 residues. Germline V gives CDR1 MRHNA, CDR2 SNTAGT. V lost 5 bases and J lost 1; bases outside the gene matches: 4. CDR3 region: CASSKTSGGTDTQYF. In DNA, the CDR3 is TGTGCCAGCAGTAAGACTAGCGGAGGCACAGATACGCAGTATTTT.

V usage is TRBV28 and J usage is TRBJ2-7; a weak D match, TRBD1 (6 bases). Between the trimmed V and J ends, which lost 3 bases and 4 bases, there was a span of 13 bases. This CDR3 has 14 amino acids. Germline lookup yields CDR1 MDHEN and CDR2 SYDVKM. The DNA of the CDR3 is TGTGCCAGCAGTTTCGGGCAGGGGAAGTACGAGCAGTACTTC. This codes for CASSFGQGKYEQYF.

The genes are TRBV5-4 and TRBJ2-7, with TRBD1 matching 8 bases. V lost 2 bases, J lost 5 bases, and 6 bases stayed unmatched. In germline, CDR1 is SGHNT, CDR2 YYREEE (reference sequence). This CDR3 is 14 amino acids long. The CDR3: CASSFQGASHEQYF. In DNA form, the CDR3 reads TGTGCCAGCAGCTTTCAGGGGGCGAGTCACGAGCAGTACTTC.

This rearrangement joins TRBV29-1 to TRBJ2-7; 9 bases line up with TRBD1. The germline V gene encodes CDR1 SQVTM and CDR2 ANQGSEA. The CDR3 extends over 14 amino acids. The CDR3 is CSVKTGTGSYEQYF. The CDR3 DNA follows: TGCAGTGTGAAAACCGGGACAGGGTCCTACGAGCAGTACTTC.

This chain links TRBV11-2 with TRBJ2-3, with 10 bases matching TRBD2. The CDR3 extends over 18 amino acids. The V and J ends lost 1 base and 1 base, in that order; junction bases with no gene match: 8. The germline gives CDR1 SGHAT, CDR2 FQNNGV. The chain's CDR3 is CASSLVLAGDVGTDTQYF. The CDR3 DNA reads TGTGCCAGCAGCTTAGTGCTAGCGGGAGACGTGGGCACAGATACGCAGTATTTT. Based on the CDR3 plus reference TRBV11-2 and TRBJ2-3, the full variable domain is EAGVAQSPRYKIIEKRQSVAFWCNPISGHATLYWYQQILGQGPKLLIQFQNNGVVDDSQLPKDRFSAERLKGVDSTLKIQPAKLEDSAVYLCASSLVLAGDVGTDTQYFGPGTRLTVL.

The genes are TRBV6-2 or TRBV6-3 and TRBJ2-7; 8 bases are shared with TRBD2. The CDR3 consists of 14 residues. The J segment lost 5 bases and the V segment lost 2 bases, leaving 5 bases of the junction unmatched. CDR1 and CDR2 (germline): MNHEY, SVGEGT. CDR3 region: CASSYLREVDEQYF. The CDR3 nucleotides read TGTGCCAGCAGTTACCTGCGGGAGGTCGACGAGCAGTACTTC.

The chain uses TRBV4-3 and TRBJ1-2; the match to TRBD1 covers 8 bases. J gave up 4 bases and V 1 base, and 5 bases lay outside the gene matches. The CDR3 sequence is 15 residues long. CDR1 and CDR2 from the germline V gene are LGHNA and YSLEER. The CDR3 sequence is CASSQVDRGPYGYTF. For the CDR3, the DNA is TGCGCCAGCAGCCAAGTAGACAGGGGACCCTATGGCTACACCTTC.

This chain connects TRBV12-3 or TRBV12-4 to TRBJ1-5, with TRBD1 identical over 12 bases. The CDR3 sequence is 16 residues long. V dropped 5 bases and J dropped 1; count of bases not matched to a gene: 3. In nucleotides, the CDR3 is TGTGCCAGCAGTCCCGGGACAGGGGGCAGCAATCAGCCCCAGCATTTT. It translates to CASSPGTGGSNQPQHF.

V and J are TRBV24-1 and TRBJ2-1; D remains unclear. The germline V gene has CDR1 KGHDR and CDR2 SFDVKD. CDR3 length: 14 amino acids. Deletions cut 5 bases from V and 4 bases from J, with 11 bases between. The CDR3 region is CATSASSLYNEQFF. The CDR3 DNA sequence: TGTGCCACCAGTGCTAGTTCCTTATACAATGAGCAGTTCTTC.

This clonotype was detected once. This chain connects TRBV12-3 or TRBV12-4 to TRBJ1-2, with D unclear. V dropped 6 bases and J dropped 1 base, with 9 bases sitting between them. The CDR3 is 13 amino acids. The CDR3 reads CASRSNLNYGYTF. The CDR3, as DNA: TGTGCCAGCAGAAGCAACCTTAACTATGGCTACACCTTC.

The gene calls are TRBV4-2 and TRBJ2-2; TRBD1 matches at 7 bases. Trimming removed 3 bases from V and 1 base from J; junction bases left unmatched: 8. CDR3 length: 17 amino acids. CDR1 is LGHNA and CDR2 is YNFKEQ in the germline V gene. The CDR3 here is CASSQGSRDRNTGELFF. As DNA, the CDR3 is TGTGCCAGCAGCCAGGGGTCCCGGGACAGGAACACCGGGGAGCTGTTTTTT.